This entry lists 19 T cell receptor beta chains sequenced from one sample in a study of Graves' ophthalmopathy and Graves' hyperthyroidism. Researchers took RNA transcripts and amplified TCR beta CDR3 regions from them. HTBI-primed first-round RT-PCR preceded second-round multiplex PCR. TCRdb independently ran MiXCR on the multiplex PCR reads; one entry per CDR3 protein. The repertoire holds 650,000 to 900,000 distinct CDR3 sequences, approximately 40% seen once, with around 40% in the top ten. The sample taken for sequencing was peripheral blood. The receptor set was obtained from an adult man with Graves' ophthalmopathy.

The genes are TRBV5-6 and TRBJ2-7; weak D call: TRBD2 (5 bases). CDR1 SGHDT and CDR2 YYEEEE come from the germline V gene. This CDR3 comprises 15 residues. The V end was cut by 4 bases, the J end by 5 bases, with 19 bases between. CDR3 loop: CASSLLGRTDHEQYF. The CDR3 coding sequence is TGTGCCAGCAGCCTTTTAGGTCGGACTGACCACGAGCAGTACTTC. Based on the CDR3 plus reference TRBV5-6 and TRBJ2-7, the full variable domain is DAGVTQSPTHLIKTRGQQVTLRCSPKSGHDTVSWYQQALGQGPQFIFQYYEEEERQRGNFPDRFSGHQFPNYSSELNVNALLLGDSALYLCASSLLGRTDHEQYFGPGTRLTVT.

Notes on this clonotype: A read error may be the cause here, since a much bigger clone is one base away. V gene TRBV10-2 combines with J gene TRBJ1-4; 12 nucleotides agree with TRBD1. The CDR3 consists of 14 residues. V shed 7 bases and J 7 bases; nucleotides not matched to a gene: 4. Germline V gene sequence: CDR1 WSHSY, CDR2 SAAADI. The DNA for the CDR3 is TGCGCCAGCACAGGGACAGGGGGCGGTGAAAAACTGTTTTTT. The encoded protein is CASTGTGGGEKLFF.

As to this clonotype: One end of the junction is discordant with germline, which a read error may explain. V gene TRBV7-9 combines with J gene TRBJ1-2; a weak D match, TRBD1 (5 bases). Germline CDR1 reads SEHNR; CDR2 reads FQNEAQ (reference sequence). CDR3 length: 12 residues. In nucleotides, the CDR3 is TGTGCCAGCAGCTTGGGGGGAAATGGCTACATCTTC. It yields the protein CASSLGGNGYIF.

This rearrangement joins TRBV6-4 to TRBJ2-2, with 8 nucleotides matching TRBD1. With 8 bases clipped from V and 5 bases from J, the junction kept 7 bases outside the gene matches. The CDR3 spans 14 residues. The germline gives CDR1 MRHNA, CDR2 SNTAGT. CDR3 in amino acids: CASADRADTGELFF. CDR3 sequence (DNA): TGTGCCAGCGCGGACAGGGCGGATACCGGGGAGCTGTTTTTT.

V and J are TRBV7-2 and TRBJ1-2; 7 bases are a match to TRBD1. This CDR3 region has 16 residues. Germline V gives CDR1 SGHTA, CDR2 FQGNSA. The V segment lost 6 bases and the J segment 2 bases; nucleotides outside the gene matches: 12. This CDR3 reads CASSLNRDSANYGYTF. DNA of the CDR3: TGTGCCAGCAGTCTAAATCGGGACAGCGCCAACTATGGCTACACCTTC. Based on the CDR3 plus reference TRBV7-2 and TRBJ1-2, the full variable domain is GAGVSQSPSNKVTEKGKDVELRCDPISGHTALYWYRQSLGQGLEFLIYFQGNSAPDKSGLPSDRFSAERTGGSVSTLTIQRTQQEDSAVYLCASSLNRDSANYGYTFGSGTRLTVV.

In this sample, this clonotype turned up many times. This chain connects TRBV15 to TRBJ2-6; TRBD1 matches at 7 bases. From germline, CDR1 is LNHNV and CDR2 YYDKDF (reference sequence). CDR3 length: 16 amino acids. J was trimmed by 0 bases and V by 1 base; bases with no gene match: 0. For the CDR3, the DNA is TGTGCCACCAGCAGAGGGGACAGCTCTGGGGCCAACGTCCTGACTTTC. Its protein product is CATSRGDSSGANVLTF.

V usage is TRBV9 and J usage is TRBJ1-5; D gene ambiguous. V dropped 4 bases and J dropped 0 bases, with 11 bases sitting between them. The CDR3 totals 15 residues. The germline CDR1 and CDR2 sequences are SGDLS and YYNGEE. Here the CDR3 DNA reads TGTGCCAGCAGCCTGAGTAGTTATAGCAATCAGCCCCAGCATTTT. Protein sequence: CASSLSSYSNQPQHF.

This clonotype was seen a few times. This sequence joins TRBV7-8 and TRBJ1-2; D may be TRBD1 (5 bases). In germline, CDR1 is SGHVS, CDR2 FQNEAQ. V lost 4 bases, J lost 4 bases, and 16 bases lay in between. This CDR3 has 15 amino acids. In DNA, the CDR3 is TGTGCCAGCAGCTCTTTGGGGGGGGGACCCTATGGCTACACCTTC. This gives the protein CASSSLGGGPYGYTF.

This clonotype was counted a few times. The chain is built from TRBV9 and TRBJ1-2; perhaps TRBD1 as D (5 bases). This CDR3 is built from 13 residues. Deletions cut 4 bases from V and 4 bases from J, with 11 bases between. Germline V gene lookup returns CDR1 SGDLS and CDR2 YYNGEE. DNA for the CDR3: TGTGCCAGCAGCCGGACGGGACGCTATGGCTACACCTTC. It encodes CASSRTGRYGYTF.

This clonotype was observed many times. The V call is TRBV12-3 or TRBV12-4, the J call TRBJ2-5, with D hard to call. V was trimmed by 6 bases and J by 3 bases, leaving 11 bases between them. The CDR3 is 13 residues long. The DNA of the CDR3 is TGTGCCAGCAGAGAGGTGGAAGAAGAGACCCAGTACTTC. It translates to CASREVEEETQYF.

CDR3 DNA sequence: TGTGCCAGCAGCCAAGAGGTCCCAGGGACGGAGACCCAGTACTTC. It encodes CASSQEVPGTETQYF. V usage is TRBV6-5 and J usage is TRBJ2-5; the D gene could be TRBD1 or TRBD2 (5 bases each). Germline values: CDR1 MNHEY, CDR2 SVGAGI. V lost 6 bases and J 5 bases, leaving 19 bases between the germline ends. The CDR3 covers 15 residues.

The genes are TRBV10-3 and TRBJ1-2; TRBD1 matches at 7 bases. CDR3 size: 15 residues. Trimming removed 6 bases from V and 0 bases from J; junction bases left unmatched: 7. In germline, CDR1 is ENHRY, CDR2 SYGVKD. For the CDR3, the DNA is TGTGCCATCAGGCCGACAGGGACCTCTAACTATGGCTACACCTTC. Its translation: CAIRPTGTSNYGYTF.

The chain employs TRBV12-3 or TRBV12-4 and TRBJ1-1, with TRBD1 as a possible D gene (5 bases). Trimming removed 5 bases at V and 4 bases at J, with 20 bases between. The CDR3 is made up of 16 amino acids. CDR3 in amino acids: CASSDSARGVITEAFF. The CDR3 DNA reads TGTGCCAGCAGTGACTCGGCAAGAGGGGTGATCACTGAAGCTTTCTTT.

CDR3 nucleotide sequence: TGCAGCGTTGAGGGGACAGGGAGTTCACCCCTCCACTTT. Translating gives CSVEGTGSSPLHF. The V call is TRBV29-1, the J call TRBJ1-6; 9 bases match TRBD1. J gave up 9 bases and V 3 bases, and 3 bases lay outside the gene matches. Germline lookup yields CDR1 SQVTM and CDR2 ANQGSEA. The CDR3 consists of 13 residues.

This clonotype was seen a few times. J is TRBJ2-5 and V is TRBV7-2; D is undetermined. This CDR3 is 12 amino acids long. V was pared by 4 bases and J by 7 bases, with 10 bases between. Germline V gives CDR1 SGHTA, CDR2 FQGNSA. CDR3 DNA: TGTGCCAGCAGCTCAAATCGAGGGACCCAGTACTTC. Residues: CASSSNRGTQYF.

The gene calls are TRBV10-3 and TRBJ1-4; no reliable D call. Trimming took 10 bases from V and 0 from J, leaving 12 bases between them. This CDR3 has 14 residues. From germline, CDR1 is ENHRY and CDR2 SYGVKD. The CDR3 nucleotides read TGTGCCAGCGGGGATTCCGCAACTAATGAAAAACTGTTTTTT. Protein: CASGDSATNEKLFF.

Many counts were recorded for this clonotype. A read error may produce the germline difference seen at one junction end. The chain has TRBV10-2 and TRBJ2-7, with TRBD2 identical over 11 bases. From germline, CDR1 is WSHSY and CDR2 SAAADI. The CDR3 contains 15 residues. The CDR3 DNA is TGCGCCAGCAGAGCAACTAGCGGGAGCTCCCACGAGCAGTACTTC. Amino acids: CASRATSGSSHEQYF.

J is TRBJ2-2 and V is TRBV24-1, with unresolved D. Trimming took off 3 bases at V and 3 bases at J, with 10 bases between the two ends. CDR3 size: 15 residues. CDR1 is KGHDR and CDR2 is SFDVKD in the germline V gene. The CDR3, as DNA: TGTGCCACCAGTGATCCCCGCATCCACACCGGGGAGCTGTTTTTT. It codes for CATSDPRIHTGELFF.

Only a few counts were recorded for this clonotype. The J gene is TRBJ2-7, the V gene TRBV24-1; 11 nucleotides align to TRBD1. This CDR3 spans 16 amino acids. Germline assignment: CDR1 KGHDR and CDR2 SFDVKD. Trimming at V came to 4 bases and at J to 2 bases, leaving 6 bases not matched to a gene. The CDR3 region is CATSDPGTGGPYEQYF. The CDR3 DNA reads as TGTGCCACCAGTGACCCAGGGACAGGGGGTCCCTACGAGCAGTACTTC.